Listed here is a single T cell receptor beta chain. The data were taken from a study of blood T cell repertoires in COVID-19. Deletions cut 8 bases from V and 0 bases from J, with 11 bases between. CDR3 size: 15 residues. CDR1 and CDR2 from the germline V gene are MNHEY and SMNVEV (reference sequence). Using immunoSEQ multiplex PCR, the repertoire was profiled, and TCRdb retains in-frame clones only, with some absent. Here the sample spans some 50,000 clones, about nine tenths being singletons. The source of this sequence is a human donor in a cohort sampled during active COVID-19. The chain uses TRBV27 and TRBJ1-6; D remains unclear. The sample consisted of peripheral blood. Here the CDR3 DNA reads TGTGCCAGCGGTCGGACTTTCTCCTATAATTCACCCCTCCACTTT. This sequence encodes CASGRTFSYNSPLHF.